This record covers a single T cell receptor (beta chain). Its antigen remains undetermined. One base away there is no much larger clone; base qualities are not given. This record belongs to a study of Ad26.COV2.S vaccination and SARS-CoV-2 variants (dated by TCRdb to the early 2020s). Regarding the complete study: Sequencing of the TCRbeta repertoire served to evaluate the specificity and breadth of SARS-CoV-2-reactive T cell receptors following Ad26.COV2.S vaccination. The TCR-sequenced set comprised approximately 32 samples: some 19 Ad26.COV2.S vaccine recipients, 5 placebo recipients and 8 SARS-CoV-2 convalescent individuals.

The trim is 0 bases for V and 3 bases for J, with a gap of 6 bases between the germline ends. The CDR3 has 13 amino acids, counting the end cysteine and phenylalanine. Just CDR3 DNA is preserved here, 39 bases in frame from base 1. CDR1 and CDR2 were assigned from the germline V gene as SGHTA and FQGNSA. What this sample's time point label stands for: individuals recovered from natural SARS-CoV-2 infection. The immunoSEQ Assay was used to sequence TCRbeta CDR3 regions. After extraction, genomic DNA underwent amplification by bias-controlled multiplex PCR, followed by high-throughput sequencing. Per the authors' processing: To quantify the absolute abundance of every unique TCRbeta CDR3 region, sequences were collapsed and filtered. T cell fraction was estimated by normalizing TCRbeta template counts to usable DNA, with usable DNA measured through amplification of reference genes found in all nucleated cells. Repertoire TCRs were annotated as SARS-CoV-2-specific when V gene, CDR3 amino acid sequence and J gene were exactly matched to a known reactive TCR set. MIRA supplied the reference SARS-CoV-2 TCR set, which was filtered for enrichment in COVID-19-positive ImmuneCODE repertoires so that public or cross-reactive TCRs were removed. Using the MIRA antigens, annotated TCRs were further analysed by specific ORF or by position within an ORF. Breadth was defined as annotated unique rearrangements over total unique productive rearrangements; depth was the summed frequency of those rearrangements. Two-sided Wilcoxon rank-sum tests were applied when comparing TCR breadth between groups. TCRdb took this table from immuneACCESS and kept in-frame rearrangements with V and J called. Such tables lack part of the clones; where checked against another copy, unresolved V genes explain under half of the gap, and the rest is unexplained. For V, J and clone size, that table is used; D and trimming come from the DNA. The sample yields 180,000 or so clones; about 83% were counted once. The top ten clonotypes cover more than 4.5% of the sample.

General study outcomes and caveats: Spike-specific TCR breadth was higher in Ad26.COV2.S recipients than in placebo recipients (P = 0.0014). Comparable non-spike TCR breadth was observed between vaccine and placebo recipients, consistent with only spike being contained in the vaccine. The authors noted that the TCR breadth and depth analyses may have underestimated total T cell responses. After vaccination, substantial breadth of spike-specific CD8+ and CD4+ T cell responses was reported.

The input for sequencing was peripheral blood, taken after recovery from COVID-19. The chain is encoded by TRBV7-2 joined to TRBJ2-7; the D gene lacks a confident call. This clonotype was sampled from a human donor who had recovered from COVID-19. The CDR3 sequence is CASSLAVGYEQYF. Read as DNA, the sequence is TGTGCCAGCAGCTTAGCGGTGGGCTACGAGCAGTACTTC.